The present TCR beta chain was sequenced within a study of cytotoxic CD8 clonotypes in ibrutinib-treated CLL. Overall study context: When averaged across all of the samples, the counts came to a few hundred thousand productive templates and about 100,000 productive rearrangements. Findings of the study overall: Researchers report that baseline clonality outpaced age-matched healthy donors and tracked circulating CD8+ T-cell counts. Rare overall, public clonotypes shrank or held steady under therapy. Having risen at ibrutinib response, clonality had fallen back toward baseline by progression.

The germline V gene has CDR1 LNHDA and CDR2 SQIVND (reference sequence). This CDR3 is built from 15 residues. Trimming removed 3 bases from V and 8 bases from J, with 17 bases in between. This clone was observed once. Its cognate antigen is unknown. Profiled with immunoSEQ multiplex PCR; TCRdb holds only in-frame clones, not every one. This repertoire shows about 140,000 clones, 70% to 90% found once; its top ten account for 7.5% to 8%. The source material was PBMCs, sampled after 36 months of ibrutinib treatment. The chain uses TRBV19 and TRBJ1-5; tentative D call: TRBD1 (5 bases). The sequence came from a human donor with chronic lymphocytic leukemia. CDR3: CASSIKVADIKPQHF. In DNA form, the CDR3 reads TGTGCCAGTAGTATCAAGGTAGCGGACATAAAGCCCCAGCATTTT.